This T cell receptor beta chain was documented in a study of blood T cell repertoires in COVID-19. On the study more broadly: Samples representing acute and convalescent COVID-19 were sourced from the United States, Italy and Spain.

Repertoires were generated with immunoSEQ multiplex PCR, while TCRdb's copy carries only in-frame clones and drops some. The sample consists of 100,000 or so clones, more than 75% of them appearing once. The CDR3 totals 18 residues. Trimming removed 4 bases from V and 5 bases from J; junction bases left unmatched: 16. The germline V gene encodes CDR1 SGHKS and CDR2 YYEKEE (reference sequence). Source material: peripheral blood. This TCR derives from a man in his forties or fifties with active or convalescent COVID-19. The J gene is TRBJ2-1, the V gene TRBV5-5, with 9 bases matching TRBD1. The CDR3 spells CASSRPGTGRGSDNEQFF. The CDR3 DNA reads as TGTGCCAGCAGCCGTCCCGGGACAGGGAGAGGAAGCGACAATGAGCAGTTCTTC.